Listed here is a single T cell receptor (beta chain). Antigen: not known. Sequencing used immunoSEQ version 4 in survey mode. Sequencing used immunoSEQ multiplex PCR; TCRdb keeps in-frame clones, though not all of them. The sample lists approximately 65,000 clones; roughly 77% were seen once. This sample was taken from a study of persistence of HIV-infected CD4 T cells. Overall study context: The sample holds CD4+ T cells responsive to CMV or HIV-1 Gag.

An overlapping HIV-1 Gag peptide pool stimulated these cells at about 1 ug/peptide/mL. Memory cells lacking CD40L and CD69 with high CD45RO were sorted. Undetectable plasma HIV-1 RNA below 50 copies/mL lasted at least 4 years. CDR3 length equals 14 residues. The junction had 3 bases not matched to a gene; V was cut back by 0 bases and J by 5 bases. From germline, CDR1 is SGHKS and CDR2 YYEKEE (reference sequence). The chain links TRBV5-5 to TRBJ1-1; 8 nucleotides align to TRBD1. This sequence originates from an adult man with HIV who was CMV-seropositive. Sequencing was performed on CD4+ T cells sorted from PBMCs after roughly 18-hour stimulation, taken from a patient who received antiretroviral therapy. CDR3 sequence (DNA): TGTGCCAGCAGCTTGGGACAGGGGAGAACTGAAGCTTTCTTT. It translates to CASSLGQGRTEAFF.